Shown below are 19 T cell receptor beta chains from a single sample sequenced in a study of monozygotic twins with inflammatory bowel disease. Each CDR3 protein gets one entry in TCRdb, which reprocessed the 5' RACE reads and gives no DNA. The table lists 150,000 to 200,000 distinct CDR3 sequences, with approximately 7% in the top ten. Sequenced material: blood. These receptor sequences come from a human donor with ulcerative colitis or Crohn's disease, or a healthy co-twin of an affected twin (not recorded which).

The chain carries TRBV20-1 and TRBJ2-7; the TRBD2 assignment by TCRdb is unverifiable without DNA. Per the germline V gene, CDR1 is DFQATT and CDR2 is SNEGSKA (reference sequence). The CDR3 spans 13 residues. This chain's CDR3 is CSAAGPANYEQYF.

The chain employs TRBV20-1 and TRBJ1-2; TCRdb's D call of TRBD1 is untestable without DNA. Germline loops: CDR1 DFQATT, CDR2 SNEGSKA (reference sequence). The CDR3 is made up of 13 amino acids. The CDR3: CSAQTGTIYGYTF.

The chain uses TRBV7-8 and TRBJ2-5; without DNA, the TCRdb call of TRBD1 cannot be checked. Germline V gene sequence: CDR1 SGHVS, CDR2 FQNEAQ. The CDR3 has 13 amino acids. The CDR3: CASIDGTGETQYF.

J is TRBJ1-2 and V is TRBV27; TCRdb's D call of TRBD1 is untestable without DNA. CDR1 is MNHEY and CDR2 is SMNVEV in the germline V gene (reference sequence). The CDR3 loop spans 12 amino acids. CDR3 in amino acids: CATRAGGEGYTF.

The rearrangement joins TRBV5-1 to TRBJ2-3; the D call from TCRdb, TRBD1, cannot be confirmed without DNA. The CDR3 is 16 amino acids. Looked up from germline, CDR1 is SGHRS and CDR2 is YFSETQ. This CDR3 is CASSPPVGGVVDTQYF.

V usage is TRBV15 and J usage is TRBJ1-4; TCRdb indicates TRBD1, and absent DNA this call remains unverified. CDR1 and CDR2 (germline): LNHNV, YYDKDF (reference sequence). The length of the CDR3 is 13 residues. The CDR3 sequence is CATSRTGREKLFF.

The rearrangement joins TRBV12-3 or TRBV12-4 to TRBJ2-7. The CDR3 length is 14 residues. The CDR3 protein is CASRLSGSSYEQYF.

V usage is TRBV5-5 and J usage is TRBJ1-1; TCRdb's assignment of TRBD1 cannot be checked, as there is no DNA. Germline loops: CDR1 SGHKS, CDR2 YYEKEE (reference sequence). CDR3 length equals 13 residues. CDR3 residues: CASSRGLNTEAFF.

V gene TRBV7-9 combines with J gene TRBJ2-1; the TRBD2 assignment by TCRdb is unverifiable without DNA. This CDR3 contains 16 residues. From germline, CDR1 is SEHNR and CDR2 FQNEAQ (reference sequence). The CDR3 spells CASSLQTSGNYNEQFF.

The J gene is TRBJ2-7, the V gene TRBV10-1. Germline loops: CDR1 WNHNN, CDR2 SYGVQD (reference sequence). CDR3 size: 13 residues. The CDR3 is CASSESTVYEQYF.

The chain has TRBV20-1 and TRBJ2-4; the TRBD1 assignment by TCRdb is unverifiable without DNA. From germline, CDR1 is DFQATT and CDR2 SNEGSKA (reference sequence). This CDR3 contains 17 residues. CDR3 in amino acids: CSAQTHRGGGAKNIQYF.

The chain couples TRBV5-4 to TRBJ2-7; TCRdb lists TRBD1, though no DNA is available to test this call. The CDR3 has 15 amino acids. Per the germline V gene, CDR1 is SGHNT and CDR2 is YYREEE (reference sequence). This chain's CDR3 is CASRKAGTGFDEQYF.

The genes are TRBV12-3 or TRBV12-4 and TRBJ1-1; with no DNA, the TCRdb D assignment of TRBD1 cannot be verified. The CDR3 covers 15 residues. CDR3: CASSLIGGGNTEAFF.

J is TRBJ1-4 and V is TRBV20-1. The CDR3 is 15 residues long. Germline-derived CDR1 and CDR2 are DFQATT and SNEGSKA (reference sequence). CDR3 loop: CSARDLRVDNEKLFF.

V gene TRBV12-3 or TRBV12-4 combines with J gene TRBJ2-7. The CDR3 covers 12 residues. The CDR3 spells CASSLYSYEQYF.

The chain carries TRBV5-1 and TRBJ2-1; as DNA is missing, the TRBD2 call by TCRdb cannot be tested. CDR3 size: 14 residues. Germline values: CDR1 SGHRS, CDR2 YFSETQ. CDR3 region: CASSFGRGANEQFF.

This chain uses TRBV27 with TRBJ2-7; TCRdb designates TRBD2, a call that cannot be tested without DNA. CDR3 length: 14 amino acids. CDR1 and CDR2 (germline): MNHEY, SMNVEV (reference sequence). The CDR3 sequence: CASSLGGSQGEQYF.

The chain's CDR3 is CSATGSGTVEAFF. The genes are TRBV20-1 and TRBJ1-1; as DNA is missing, the TRBD1 call by TCRdb cannot be tested. This CDR3 contains 13 residues. The germline gives CDR1 DFQATT, CDR2 SNEGSKA (reference sequence).

The rearrangement links TRBV7-8 to TRBJ2-7; the TCRdb D gene call, TRBD2, has no DNA to confirm it. The CDR3 sequence is 16 residues long. Per the germline V gene, CDR1 is SGHVS and CDR2 is FQNEAQ. CDR3 residues: CASSLAGASVPYEQYF.